This T cell receptor (beta chain) was recovered during a study of T-cell reconstitution after alpha-beta-depleted transplantation in children. The V end was cut by 3 bases, the J end by 7 bases, with 16 bases between. The CDR3 is made up of 14 amino acids. Germline V gene data show CDR1 as MGHRA and CDR2 as YSYEKL. Concerning this clonotype itself: Its antigen is unknown.

Whole-study results and caveats: Surviving recipient T cells and intrathymic progenitors accounted for some patients' high TCRbeta diversity at day 60. T cells produced anew were the main source of T-cell counts and diversity one year after transplant. Where alpha-beta T cells came from about two months after transplant was reportedly several hundred expanded graft clones.

Unique molecular identifiers were used to barcode this TCRbeta library. One entry per CDR3 protein results from TCRdb running MiXCR on the PCR reads. The sample has about a million distinct CDR3 sequences, about 30% seen once; the top ten hold roughly 30%. This clonotype was obtained from a boy less than two years old who had a stem cell transplant for SCID, so the T cells may come from the graft donor. This material consisted of PBMCs, mostly from graft donor cells, taken 360 days after TCRalphabeta/CD19-depleted stem cell transplant. The genes are TRBV4-1 and TRBJ2-7; weak D call: TRBD2 (5 bases). DNA for the CDR3: TGCGCCAGCAGCCACGACACCAGGTCGGGAGAGCAGTACTTC. Its protein is CASSHDTRSGEQYF.